This is a list of T cell receptor beta chains from one sample in a study of T cell repertoires in cytomegalovirus infection. Each CDR3 protein is one row after TCRdb ran MiXCR on the reads. The repertoire holds around 130,000 distinct CDR3 sequences, with more than 7% as singletons. The sequenced sample consisted of PBMCs. The receptors derive from a human donor in good health (CMV status not recorded). Some clones in this sample may be carry-over from other donors' samples. Both conserved end residues are part of each CDR3. D genes are given only for firm matches. A clone size is listed for some rows: how often the clone was seen (once, few, many), or a class if it is expanded.

clone_size	v_call	j_call	d_call	cdr3_aa	cdr3_nt
few	TRBV5-1	TRBJ2-7	.	CASSLGRSSYEQYF	TGCGCCAGCAGCTTGGGACGTAGCTCCTACGAGCAGTACTTC
many	TRBV12-3/TRBV12-4	TRBJ2-2	.	CASRSKQRFTGELFF	TGTGCCAGCAGATCTAAACAGAGATTCACCGGGGAGCTGTTTTTT
.	TRBV2	TRBJ1-2	.	CASSPGGHFHTF	TGTGCCAGCAGCCCTGGGGGCCACTTTCACACCTTC
many	TRBV12-3/TRBV12-4	TRBJ2-7	.	CASSLTPYSYEQYF	TGTGCCAGCAGTTTGACACCTTACTCCTACGAGCAGTACTTC
many	TRBV7-2	TRBJ1-5	TRBD1	CASSSGTGGLPQHF	TGTGCCAGCAGCTCCGGGACAGGGGGATTGCCCCAGCATTTT
many	TRBV28	TRBJ1-6	.	CASSLFQGESSPLHF	TGTGCCAGCAGTTTATTTCAGGGAGAGAGTTCACCCCTCCACTTT
few	TRBV6-5	TRBJ1-5	.	CASSLGGRSNQPQHF	TGTGCCAGCAGTTTGGGGGGGAGAAGCAATCAGCCCCAGCATTTT
many	TRBV2	TRBJ2-5	TRBD1	CASRRTGSQETQYF	TGTGCCAGCAGAAGGACAGGCTCCCAAGAGACCCAGTACTTC
many	TRBV4-1	TRBJ2-5	.	CASSQDQTSARTQYF	TGCGCCAGCAGCCAAGACCAGACATCGGCCAGGACCCAGTACTTC
many	TRBV7-2	TRBJ1-1	.	CASSLGTLWEYAFF	TGTGCCAGCAGCCTAGGGACGCTTTGGGAGTATGCTTTCTTT
few	TRBV15	TRBJ2-5	.	CATSRDPPPETQYF	TGTGCCACCAGCAGAGATCCTCCCCCGGAGACCCAGTACTTC
many	TRBV7-2	TRBJ2-1	TRBD2	CASSLGLGTRGDNEQFF	TGTGCCAGCAGCTTAGGGTTAGGGACTAGGGGGGACAATGAGCAGTTCTTC
few	TRBV28	TRBJ1-2	.	CASSALEDGYTF	TGTGCCAGCAGTGCACTAGAGGATGGCTACACCTTC
many	TRBV12-3/TRBV12-4	TRBJ1-3	.	CASSLRGPGNTIYF	TGTGCCAGCAGTTTACGGGGACCTGGAAACACCATATATTTT
few	TRBV18	TRBJ1-3	.	CASSPLGEPGNTIYF	TGTGCCAGCTCACCGTTAGGCGAGCCTGGAAACACCATATATTTT
many	TRBV7-9	TRBJ1-1	.	CASSLGQGETEAFF	TGTGCCAGCAGCTTAGGACAAGGTGAAACTGAAGCTTTCTTT
many	TRBV6-2/TRBV6-3	TRBJ1-5	.	CASNDRNQPQHF	TGTGCCAGCAATGACAGGAATCAGCCCCAGCATTTT
.	TRBV18	TRBJ2-3	.	CASSPNRDPDTQYF	TGTGCCAGCTCACCAAATAGGGATCCAGATACGCAGTATTTT
few	TRBV4-1	TRBJ1-2	.	CASSQVEANYGYTF	TGCGCCAGCAGCCAAGTGGAGGCTAACTATGGCTACACCTTC
few	TRBV2	TRBJ1-1	.	CASSEAARGTEAFF	TGTGCCAGCAGTGAAGCGGCCCGGGGCACTGAAGCTTTCTTT
many	TRBV28	TRBJ2-3	.	CASSSRESLSDTQYF	TGTGCCAGCAGTTCCCGGGAGTCTCTCTCAGATACGCAGTATTTT
.	TRBV20-1	TRBJ2-7	TRBD2	CSARTSGLPAEQYF	TGCAGTGCTAGAACTAGCGGACTCCCAGCCGAGCAGTACTTC
many	TRBV7-6	TRBJ2-5	.	CASSSPKVETQYF	TGTGCCAGCAGCTCCCCGAAGGTAGAGACCCAGTACTTC
.	TRBV27	TRBJ1-2	.	CASRLAGVDGYTF	TGTGCCAGTCGACTTGCCGGTGTGGATGGCTACACCTTC
many	TRBV7-6	TRBJ2-1	.	CASSSSTPSSYNEQFF	TGTGCCAGCAGCTCATCTACTCCTAGCTCCTACAATGAGCAGTTCTTC
many	TRBV14	TRBJ2-1	TRBD2	CASATSGGVSSYNEQFF	TGTGCTTCCGCAACCAGCGGGGGGGTGAGCTCCTACAATGAGCAGTTCTTC
many	TRBV19	TRBJ2-1	.	CASSIVASNEQFF	TGTGCCAGTAGTATTGTGGCGTCCAATGAGCAGTTCTTC
many	TRBV28	TRBJ2-3	TRBD2	CASSFPGGRTDTQYF	TGTGCCAGCAGTTTTCCGGGGGGTCGCACAGATACGCAGTATTTT